Below, 18 T cell receptor beta chains from the same sample are listed, as sequenced in a study of blood T cells in healthy people across ages. Then a second PCR, running about 7 to 11 cycles, was carried out with a sample-barcoded 5' primer and a J-beta primer mix. MiXCR, applied by TCRdb to the 5' RACE reads, yields one record per CDR3 protein. The sample contains hundreds of thousands of distinct CDR3 sequences, 40% to 65% of which appear only once. Sequencing input: blood. The receptors come from a woman over 75 in good health.

This clonotype has more than one count but fewer than ten. A much larger clonotype is one base distant, so this may be a read error. This chain connects TRBV7-7 to TRBJ2-5; maybe TRBD1 (6 bases). CDR3 length: 15 residues. Trimming took 5 bases from V and 11 from J, leaving 24 bases between them. The germline V gene has CDR1 SSHAT and CDR2 FNYEAQ (reference sequence). For the CDR3, the DNA is TGTGCCAGCAGCCTAGAGGATGCCAGGGGTAATGAGCAGTACTTC. Translating gives CASSLEDARGNEQYF.

Details on this clonotype: A read error is possible here, since a much larger clone lies one base away. The rearrangement links TRBV15 to TRBJ2-5; TRBD2 matches at 7 bases. This CDR3 has 19 residues. Germline V CDR1 and CDR2: LNHNV, YYDKDF (reference sequence). Germline trimming cut 0 bases from V and 11 bases from J; bases unmatched to any gene: 24. In nucleotides, the CDR3 is TGTGCCACCAGCAGAGATCGGGGCGGGAGCGTTAGCTCCTGCAATGAGCAGTACTTC. Encoded protein: CATSRDRGGSVSSCNEQYF.

This clonotype has only a few counts. The rearrangement joins TRBV7-9 to TRBJ2-4; D may be TRBD2 (6 bases). The CDR3 runs 11 residues. Trimming cost V 3 bases and J 14 bases, with 11 bases left between them. The germline V gene encodes CDR1 SEHNR and CDR2 FQNEAQ (reference sequence). CDR3 loop: CASSLRDVEYF. The CDR3 DNA is TGTGCCAGCAGCTTGCGGGACGTTGAGTACTTC.

This chain links TRBV4-3 with TRBJ2-1; 9 bases are shared with TRBD2. The length of the CDR3 is 16 residues. V lost 0 bases to trimming and J lost 3 bases; unmatched junction nucleotides: 3. The germline CDR1 and CDR2 sequences are LGHNA and YSLEER. As DNA, the CDR3 is TGCGCCAGCAGCCAAGATAGCGGGGGACACTACAATGAGCAGTTCTTC. This codes for CASSQDSGGHYNEQFF.

This clonotype was observed a handful of times. The V gene is TRBV20-1, the J gene TRBJ2-1; 16 bases line up with TRBD2. From germline, CDR1 is DFQATT and CDR2 SNEGSKA (reference sequence). The junction had 3 bases not matched to a gene; V was cut back by 5 bases and J by 5 bases. This CDR3 has 15 residues. CDR3 bases: TGCAGTGCTGGGACTAGCGGGAGGGCTGACAATGAGCAGTTCTTC. Protein sequence: CSAGTSGRADNEQFF.

The chain carries TRBV14 and TRBJ1-6, with D tentatively TRBD1 (6 bases). Between the trimmed V and J ends, which lost 3 bases and 7 bases, there was a span of 13 bases. The CDR3 totals 15 residues. Germline V CDR1 and CDR2: SGHDN, FVKESK. The CDR3 sequence: CASSQAQGRNSPLHF. CDR3 sequence (DNA): TGTGCCAGCAGCCAGGCACAGGGACGCAATTCACCCCTCCACTTT.

This clonotype was found a few times. The rearrangement links TRBV7-2 to TRBJ1-1, with D perhaps matching TRBD1 (6 bases). CDR1 is SGHTA and CDR2 is FQGNSA in the germline V gene. The V end lost 7 bases, the J end lost 7 bases, and 22 bases lay between the germline ends. This CDR3 is 15 amino acids long. This CDR3 is CASTLRGSSPYEAFF. The CDR3 bases are TGTGCCAGCACCCTTAGGGGGTCCAGCCCCTATGAAGCTTTCTTT.

This clonotype was seen ten or more times. The chain links TRBV9 to TRBJ1-1; D is ambiguous. Germline CDR1 reads SGDLS; CDR2 reads YYNGEE. V was clipped by 4 bases and J by 4 bases, with 14 bases between them. This CDR3 region has 14 residues. The CDR3 DNA is TGTGCCAGCAGCCGGACGGGTCAGAGCACTGAAGCTTTCTTT. Amino acid sequence: CASSRTGQSTEAFF.

Concerning this clonotype itself: This may be a read error, as it is one base from a much larger clone. The rearrangement links TRBV7-3 to TRBJ2-3, with D perhaps matching TRBD2 (6 bases). Germline V lookup: CDR1 SGHTA, CDR2 FQGTGA. The CDR3 contains 16 residues. CDR3 DNA: TGTGCCGGCAGCTTCGGGGGACCACTTGACACAGATACGCAGTATTTT. Amino acids: CAGSFGGPLDTDTQYF.

This sequence joins TRBV2 and TRBJ1-1; D is undetermined. CDR1 is SNHLY and CDR2 is FYNNEI in the germline V gene. Trimming cost V 7 bases and J 1 base, with 7 bases left between them. The CDR3 sequence is 12 residues long. CDR3 coding DNA: TGTGCCAGCATTGCCGCGAACACTGAAGCTTTCTTT. It encodes CASIAANTEAFF.

The chain couples TRBV29-1 to TRBJ2-5, with TRBD1 matching over 7 bases. Gene TRBJ2-7 matches the end of the DNA better, so the J call may be wrong. Germline V lookup: CDR1 SQVTM, CDR2 ANQGSEA. This CDR3 spans 13 amino acids. This CDR3 reads CSGTGTANYEQYF. The CDR3 DNA reads TGCAGCGGCACCGGGACAGCCAACTACGAGCAGTACTTC.

V usage is TRBV25-1 and J usage is TRBJ1-1, with TRBD1 matching 8 bases. Unmatched junction bases numbered 13, after V lost 6 bases and J lost 1 base. CDR3 length equals 17 residues. The V gene's germline CDR1 is MGHDK and CDR2 SYGVNS. CDR3 DNA: TGTGCCAGCAGCCCCGCGGGGCAGGGGGCGCGGAACACTGAAGCTTTCTTT. Its protein is CASSPAGQGARNTEAFF. Using reference TRBV25-1 and TRBJ1-1 for the parts outside the CDR3, the full variable domain is EADIYQTPRYLVIGTGKKITLECSQTMGHDKMYWYQQDPGMELHLIHYSYGVNSTEKGDLSSESTVSRIRTEHFPLTLESARPSHTSQYLCASSPAGQGARNTEAFFGQGTRLTVV.

V and J are TRBV20-1 and TRBJ1-1; D gene unclear. The CDR3 extends over 14 amino acids. Deletions cut 1 base from V and 5 bases from J, with 14 bases between. The V gene's germline CDR1 is DFQATT and CDR2 SNEGSKA (reference sequence). CDR3: CSARVGQARTEAFF. CDR3 nucleotides: TGCAGTGCTAGAGTCGGGCAGGCAAGGACTGAAGCTTTCTTT.

The chain is built from TRBV7-9 and TRBJ2-1; 7 nucleotides line up with TRBD2. Per germline, CDR1 SEHNR and CDR2 FQNEAQ (reference sequence). Trimming cost V 0 bases and J 6 bases; bases outside gene matches: 14. The CDR3 contains 18 residues. The CDR3 here is CASSLAPGGGVFSNEQFF. The CDR3, as DNA: TGTGCCAGCAGCTTAGCGCCGGGGGGAGGGGTATTTAGCAATGAGCAGTTCTTC.

In its sample, this clonotype was seen a few times. The chain couples TRBV3-1 to TRBJ1-1; unclear D gene. There are 15 residues in the CDR3. Trimming removed 1 base at V and 1 base at J, with 10 bases between. Per the germline V gene, CDR1 is LGHDT and CDR2 is YNNKEL (reference sequence). Here the CDR3 reads CASSQGPPGNTEAFF. For the CDR3, the DNA is TGTGCCAGCAGCCAAGGGCCCCCCGGGAACACTGAAGCTTTCTTT.

V gene TRBV5-4 combines with J gene TRBJ2-3; TRBD2 is a possible D gene (5 bases). Trimming pared 2 bases from V and 0 bases from J, leaving 19 bases between. Looked up from germline, CDR1 is SGHNT and CDR2 is YYREEE (reference sequence). There are 18 residues in the CDR3. CDR3 DNA: TGTGCCAGCAGCTTAGTGGGCATGCTCGGGGTTAGCACAGATACGCAGTATTTT. Amino acid sequence: CASSLVGMLGVSTDTQYF.

The chain is built from TRBV11-2 and TRBJ2-4; no firm D call. The V and J ends lost 4 bases and 0 bases respectively, with 10 bases between them. The germline V gene has CDR1 SGHAT and CDR2 FQNNGV. The CDR3 sequence is 15 residues long. CDR3 nucleotide sequence: TGTGCCAGCAGCTCAAGTCTCCTAGCCAAAAACATTCAGTACTTC. This codes for CASSSSLLAKNIQYF.

The chain combines TRBV5-1 with TRBJ2-2, with TRBD2 identical over 11 bases. The CDR3 is made up of 14 amino acids. J lost 7 bases, V lost 2 bases, and 1 base had no gene match. In germline, CDR1 is SGHRS, CDR2 YFSETQ. The chain's CDR3 is CASSLLAGDGELFF. The CDR3 region has the DNA TGCGCCAGCAGCTTACTAGCGGGGGACGGGGAGCTGTTTTTT.